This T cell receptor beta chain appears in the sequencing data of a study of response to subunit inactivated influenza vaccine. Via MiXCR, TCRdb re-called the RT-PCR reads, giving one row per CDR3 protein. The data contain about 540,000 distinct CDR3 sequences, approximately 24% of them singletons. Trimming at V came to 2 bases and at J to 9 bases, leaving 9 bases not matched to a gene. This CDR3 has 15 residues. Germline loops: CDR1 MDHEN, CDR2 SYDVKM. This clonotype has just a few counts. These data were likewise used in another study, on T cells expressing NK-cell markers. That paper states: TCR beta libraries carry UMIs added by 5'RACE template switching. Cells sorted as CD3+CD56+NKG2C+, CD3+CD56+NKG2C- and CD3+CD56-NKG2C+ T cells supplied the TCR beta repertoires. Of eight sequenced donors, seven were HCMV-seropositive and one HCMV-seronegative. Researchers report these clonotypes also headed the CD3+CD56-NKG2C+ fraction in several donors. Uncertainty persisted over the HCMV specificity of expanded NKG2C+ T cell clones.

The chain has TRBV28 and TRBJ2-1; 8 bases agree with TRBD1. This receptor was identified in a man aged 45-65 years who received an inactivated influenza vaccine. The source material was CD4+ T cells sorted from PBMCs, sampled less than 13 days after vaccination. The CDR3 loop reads CASSLGGTGSGEQFF. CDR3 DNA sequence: TGTGCCAGCAGTTTAGGGGGGACAGGTTCAGGTGAGCAGTTCTTC.